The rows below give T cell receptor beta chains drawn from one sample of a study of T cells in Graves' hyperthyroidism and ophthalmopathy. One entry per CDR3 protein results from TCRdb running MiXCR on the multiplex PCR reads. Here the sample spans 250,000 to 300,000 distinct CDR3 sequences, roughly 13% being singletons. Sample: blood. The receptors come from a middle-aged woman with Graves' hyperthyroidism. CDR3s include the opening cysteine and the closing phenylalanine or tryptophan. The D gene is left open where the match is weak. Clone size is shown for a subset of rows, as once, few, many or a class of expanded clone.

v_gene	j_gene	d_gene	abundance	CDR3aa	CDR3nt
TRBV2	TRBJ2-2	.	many	CASSWDTPANTGELFF	TGTGCCAGCAGTTGGGACACTCCCGCGAACACCGGGGAGCTGTTTTTT
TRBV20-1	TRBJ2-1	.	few	CSAETGTTGGNEQFF	TGCAGTGCGGAAACAGGGACAACCGGGGGCAATGAGCAGTTCTTC
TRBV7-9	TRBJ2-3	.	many	CASSSAAGSTDTQYF	TGTGCCAGCAGTTCTGCCGCGGGGAGCACAGATACGCAGTATTTT
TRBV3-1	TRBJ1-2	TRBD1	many	CASSQETGGHGYTF	TGTGCCAGCAGCCAAGAAACAGGGGGCCATGGCTACACCTTC
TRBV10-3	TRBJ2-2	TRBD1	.	CAIHSTTGEAGELFF	TGTGCCATTCATTCTACTACAGGGGAAGCCGGGGAGCTGTTTTTT
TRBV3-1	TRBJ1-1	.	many	CASSQDWAGGTEAFF	TGTGCCAGCAGCCAAGATTGGGCTGGGGGCACTGAAGCTTTCTTT
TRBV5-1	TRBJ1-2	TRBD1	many	CASSLGAGGDGYTF	TGCGCCAGCAGCTTGGGCGCAGGGGGCGATGGCTACACCTTC
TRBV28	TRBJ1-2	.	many	CASSGGGRVNYGYTF	TGTGCCAGCAGTGGGGGGGGGCGGGTTAACTATGGCTACACCTTC
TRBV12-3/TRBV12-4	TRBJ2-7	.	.	CANSFGNEQYF	TGTGCCAACAGTTTCGGGAACGAGCAGTACTTC
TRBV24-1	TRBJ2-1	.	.	CATSDVYVQFF	TGTGCCACCAGTGATGTCTATGTGCAGTTCTTC
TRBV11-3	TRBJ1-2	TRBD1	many	CASSAGAGTGKREDGYTF	TGTGCCAGCAGCGCTGGGGCCGGGACAGGGAAGCGAGAGGATGGCTACACCTTC
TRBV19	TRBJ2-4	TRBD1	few	CASSVDRDRAVKNIQYF	TGTGCCAGTAGTGTGGACCGGGACAGGGCCGTCAAAAACATTCAGTACTTC
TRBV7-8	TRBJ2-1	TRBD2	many	CASSVRSSGRSYNEQLF	TGTGCCAGCAGCGTCCGTTCTAGCGGGAGGTCCTACAATGAGCAGCTCTTC
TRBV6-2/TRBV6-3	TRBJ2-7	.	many	CASSYGGTPYEQYF	TGTGCCAGCAGTTACGGCGGGACCCCCTACGAGCAGTACTTC
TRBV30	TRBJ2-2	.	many	CAWRGTGYTGELFF	TGTGCCTGGAGGGGGACTGGGTACACCGGGGAGCTGTTTTTT
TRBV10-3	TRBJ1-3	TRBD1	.	CAISGGQGGGGNTIYF	TGTGCCATCAGTGGAGGACAGGGGGGCGGTGGAAACACCATATATTTT
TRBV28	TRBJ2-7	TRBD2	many	CASETRTSGSYEQYF	TGTGCCAGCGAAACTAGGACTAGCGGGAGCTACGAGCAGTACTTC
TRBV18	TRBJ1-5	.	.	CASSLTGAPNQPQHF	TGTGCCAGCTCCCTAACGGGCGCACCCAATCAGCCCCAGCATTTT
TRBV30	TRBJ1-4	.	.	CALSLGGKLFF	TGTGCCTTGTCCCTGGGCGGAAAACTGTTTTTT
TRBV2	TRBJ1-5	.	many	CASSVWGNQPQHF	TGTGCCAGCAGTGTGTGGGGGAATCAGCCCCAGCATTTT
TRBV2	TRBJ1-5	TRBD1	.	CASSQGGPQHF	TGTGCCAGCAGCCAGGGGGGACCCCAGCATTTT
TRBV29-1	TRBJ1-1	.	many	CSVGRNTEAFF	TGCAGCGTGGGCAGAAACACTGAAGCTTTCTTT